The subject of this entry is one TCR beta chain. What this receptor recognizes is not known. Base qualities are missing; no much larger clone stands one base away. The immunoSEQ Assay, a bias-controlled multiplex PCR, was used to amplify TCRbeta CDR3 regions from genomic DNA. In the source study's methods: Within the assay, amplification of reference gene primers was used to estimate how many nucleated cells each sample contained. To quantify the absolute abundance of each unique TCRbeta CDR3 rearrangement, sequence reads were collapsed and filtered. Productive Simpson clonality was computed per sample as the square root of Simpson's diversity index over productive rearrangements. This is the immuneACCESS table as TCRdb keeps it, with only in-frame sequences that have V and J called. A part of the clones is gone; compared with another copy, unresolved V genes explain less than half, and the rest is unexplained. V, J and clone size are taken as reported in that table, and D and trimming were inferred from the DNA itself. The sample data list about 330,000 clones, and around 90% of these were observed just once. Of the sample, approximately 17% falls within the top ten clones.

Participants in the prospective study were aged roughly 18 to 95 years, lived in 24 United States geographic areas, and enrolled through a virtual design. To assign participants to cohorts, the prospective study relied on clinical history that participants themselves reported in a screening survey and a study questionnaire. Recovered participants in ImmuneRACE Cohort 3 were defined by two consecutive negative NP/OP PCR tests, clearance by a healthcare professional, or resolution of symptoms. Mobile phlebotomists in the prospective study collected whole blood, serum and a nasopharyngeal or oropharyngeal swab from every participant. Additional blood draws and questionnaires over an approximately two-month period could optionally be provided by prospective study participants. Before DNA extraction, blood samples from the prospective study were shipped at room temperature or frozen. This specimen belongs to a study of blood T cell repertoires in COVID-19 (TCRdb year 2020). With regard to the full study: The collaborator samples originated in the United States, Italy and Spain and spanned the acute and convalescent phases of COVID-19. A freely available public database, intended as a resource for researchers studying the immune response to SARS-CoV-2, is where the repertoires were released. A de-identified subject ID, COVID-19 status, age in years and sex were almost always included in the sample metadata. Samples were obtained from the ongoing ImmuneRACE study (first 160 participants) and from about 1,300 subjects provided by 6 global collaborators. Subjects who had been exposed to COVID-19, were actively infected with it, or had recovered from it provided the deeply sampled blood TCRbeta repertoires that made up the dataset. The material from the prospective study consisted of cDNA or gDNA derived from T cells, B-cell-depleted T cells, or PBMCs. Where available, HLA class I and class II types were taken from metadata supplied by the sample provider and were not determined by assay-based typing.

What the work shows at the level of the full study, not this receptor alone: The quantity of clinical and demographic metadata differed by source and by participant and was supplied without curation.

In the germline V gene, CDR1 corresponds to SGHRS and CDR2 to YFSETQ. The CDR3 covers 14 residues, taking in both the cysteine and the phenylalanine. The read is trimmed to its CDR3 DNA, 42 bases read in frame from base 1. Trimming leaves V shorter by 3 bases and J shorter by 4 bases, with the junction holding 2 bases beyond the gene matches. The receptor was derived from a young woman who had recovered from COVID-19. The source material was PBMCs or T cells enriched from blood (not recorded which). The chain links TRBV5-1 with TRBJ1-4; TRBD1 aligns with 8 central bases. The sequence in DNA is TGCGCCAGCAGCTCACAGGGGGATAATGAAAAACTGTTTTTT. Its protein product is CASSSQGDNEKLFF.